What follows are 14 T cell receptor beta chains derived from one specimen sequenced in a study of T cells in women clearing cervical HPV infection. Sequencing used immunoSEQ multiplex PCR; TCRdb keeps in-frame clones, though not all of them. In all, the sample yields approximately 35,000 clones. Sample: blood buffy coat. The receptors come from a woman between 18 and 69 years old with a cervical HPV16 infection that either progressed to CIN3+ or cleared (not recorded which).

Regarding this clone: Read sequence stops 3 residues before the CDR3 end, and the germline J gene provides the missing end. This chain links TRBV13 with TRBJ2-5; D might be TRBD2 (6 bases). Germline V gene lookup returns CDR1 PRHDT and CDR2 FYEKMQ (reference sequence). The CDR3 extends over 15 amino acids. The V gene lost 5 bases and the J gene lost 3 bases, with 16 bases spanning the gap. Partial CDR3 DNA: TGTGCCAGCAGCCTCCCCCGGGGCGGGGAAGAGACC. Residues: CASSLPRGGEET. In full, the CDR3 is CASSLPRGGEETQYF.

On this clone itself: The observed sequence ends 3 residues before the CDR3 terminus, with the missing tail filled in from the germline J gene. The gene calls are TRBV3-1 (or the pseudogene TRBV3-2) and TRBJ2-3, with D tentatively TRBD2 (7 bases). V shed 5 bases and J shed 2 bases, with 14 bases lying between them. The CDR3 has 15 residues. Germline V gene lookup returns CDR1 LGHDT and CDR2 YNNKEL (reference sequence). This CDR3 reads CASSLGGVITDTQYF. The DNA read from the CDR3 is TGTGCCAGCAGCTTAGGGGGGGTGATCACAGATACG.

Worth noting for this clone: Mismatch with germline at one junction end may stem from a read error. From the germline J gene comes the end of the CDR3, since the read stops 3 residues before it. The chain combines TRBV5-1 with TRBJ1-3, with a possible D match to TRBD1 (6 bases). This CDR3 spans 14 amino acids. Germline assignment: CDR1 SGHRS and CDR2 YFSETQ. The sequenced CDR3 bases are TGCGTCAGCAGCTTGGGGACAACAGGAAACACC. It codes for CVSSLGTTGNT. The complete CDR3 reads CVSSLGTTGNTIYF.

With regard to this clone: From the germline J gene comes the end of the CDR3, since the read stops 3 residues before it. V usage is TRBV20-1 and J usage is TRBJ2-1, with 9 positions matching TRBD2. Per the germline V gene, CDR1 is DFQATT and CDR2 is SNEGSKA (reference sequence). V was pared by 2 bases and J by 8 bases, with 10 bases of the junction left unmatched. This CDR3 region has 15 residues. CDR3 DNA, as far as it was read: TGCAGTGCTAGACCCGAGAGGCGGGGGGGCTATGAG. It is translated as CSARPERRGGYE. The full CDR3 sequence reads CSARPERRGGYEQFF.

Comments on this clone: The read halts 3 residues ahead of the CDR3 end, with the missing end drawn from the germline J gene. The chain couples TRBV6-2 or TRBV6-3 to TRBJ2-5; the D gene is possibly TRBD1 (6 bases). Germline V lookup: CDR1 MNHEY, CDR2 SVGEGT. The CDR3 runs 12 residues. V was pared by 8 bases and J by 5 bases, with 12 bases between. The covered CDR3 bases are TGTGCCAGCGCAGGGGAGCAGGAGACC. Translated: CASAGEQET. The complete CDR3 sequence is CASAGEQETQYF.

CDR3 DNA (partial): TGTGCCAGCAGCTTAAGACAGGGGGCAAACAATGAG. This encodes CASSLRQGANNE. The whole CDR3 reads CASSLRQGANNEQFF. This rearrangement joins TRBV7-3 to TRBJ2-1, with 10 bases identical to TRBD1. The CDR3 goes on 3 residues after the read ends, and that part is filled in from the germline J gene. Per the germline V gene, CDR1 is SGHTA and CDR2 is FQGTGA. The CDR3 totals 15 residues. The trim removed 1 base at V and 5 bases at J, leaving 2 bases unmatched.

Regarding this clone: The read gets to within 3 residues of the CDR3 end, and the germline J gene fills in the rest. The chain carries TRBV6-1 and TRBJ1-2; weak D call: TRBD1 (5 bases). CDR1 MNHNS and CDR2 SASEGT come from the germline V gene. The CDR3 extends over 13 amino acids. The CDR3 loop is CASSEGGPVGYTF. CDR3 bases read: TGTGCCAGCAGTGAAGGGGGCCCGGTGGGC.

With regard to this clone: The missing CDR3 end, 3 residues past where the read stops, is filled in from the germline J gene. The chain combines TRBV7-2 with TRBJ2-3; maybe TRBD1 (5 bases). The CDR3 loop spans 15 amino acids. V was cut by 2 bases and J by 5 bases, with 14 bases left in between. Germline V gene lookup returns CDR1 SGHTA and CDR2 FQGNSA. This CDR3 reads CASSLSGIRVDTQYF. The part of the CDR3 DNA that was read is TGTGCCAGCAGCTTATCAGGGATAAGGGTAGATACG.

On this clone: The read finishes 3 residues shy of the CDR3 end, and the germline J gene is used to complete it. The J gene is TRBJ2-3, the V gene TRBV5-1, with D perhaps assigned TRBD1 or TRBD2 (5 bases each). The CDR3 length is 16 residues. CDR1 and CDR2 (germline): SGHRS, YFSETQ. Trimming removed 0 bases from V and 5 bases from J, with 16 bases in between. The CDR3 sequence: CASSLEPGRREDTQYF. The CDR3 bases that were read are TGCGCCAGCAGCTTGGAACCAGGGCGCCGGGAAGATACG.

Comment on this clone: The read ends 3 residues shy of where the CDR3 ends; the end is completed using the germline J gene. V is TRBV18 and J is TRBJ2-2; D might be TRBD1 (5 bases). The V end was cut by 1 base, the J end by 2 bases, with 11 bases between. The CDR3 length is 16 residues. Germline CDR1 is KGHSH and CDR2 is LQKENI. The CDR3 reads CASSPRRQGNTGELFF. The sequenced CDR3 bases are TGTGCCAGCTCACCACGAAGGCAGGGAAACACCGGGGAG.

Regarding this clone: The CDR3 end falls 3 residues outside the read, so it is completed with the germline J gene. This chain joins TRBV19 and TRBJ2-4; D uncertain. Germline V gene lookup returns CDR1 LNHDA and CDR2 SQIVND (reference sequence). The CDR3 runs to 11 residues. The CDR3 DNA, read in part, is TGTGCCAGTCAAGCGCTCTCTGGT. Amino acids: CASQALSG. The whole CDR3 protein reads CASQALSGQYF.

On this clone itself: The read gets to within 3 residues of the CDR3 end, and the germline J gene fills in the rest. The chain has TRBV5-1 and TRBJ1-4, with a tentative D call TRBD1 (5 bases). The V end was cut by 0 bases, the J end by 1 base, with 16 bases between. The CDR3 has 18 residues. CDR1 is SGHRS and CDR2 is YFSETQ in the germline V gene. CDR3 region: CASSLARVGEGTNEKLFF. Partial CDR3 DNA: TGCGCCAGCAGCTTGGCCCGCGTAGGGGAGGGAACTAATGAAAAA.

The CDR3 loop reads CASSPQTGLYYNEQFF. CDR3 DNA (partial): TGTGCCAGCAGCCCACAAACAGGTCTCTATTACAATGAG. This sequence joins TRBV9 and TRBJ2-1; D possibly corresponds to TRBD1 (5 bases). Read coverage stops 3 residues before the CDR3 terminus; the germline J gene supplies the remainder. The V end was cut by 4 bases, the J end by 4 bases, with 18 bases between. The CDR3 totals 16 residues. Per the germline V gene, CDR1 is SGDLS and CDR2 is YYNGEE.

In regard to this clone: The CDR3 is cut off 3 residues early in the read; its end comes from the germline J gene. The chain employs TRBV7-8 and TRBJ1-1, with 9 bases aligning to TRBD1. The CDR3 loop spans 13 amino acids. The ends lost 6 bases at V and 5 bases at J; junction bases unmatched: 4. Germline CDR1 SGHVS, CDR2 FQNEAQ. CDR3 bases read: TGTGCCAGCAGTTTGGACAGGGGTACTGAA. Encoded protein: CASSLDRGTE. The whole CDR3 protein is CASSLDRGTEAFF.